This T cell receptor beta chain is from a study of Graves' ophthalmopathy and Graves' hyperthyroidism. Transcripts of RNA were the source for amplifying TCR beta CDR3 regions. First-round RT-PCR used HTBI primers; second-round multiplex PCR followed. TCRdb itself ran the multiplex PCR reads through MiXCR, one entry per CDR3 protein. The repertoire consists of some 160,000 distinct CDR3 sequences, with around 39% occurring once and the leading ten covering 7.5% to 10%. This CDR3 is built from 16 residues. Germline V lookup: CDR1 KGHSH, CDR2 LQKENI. This clonotype was counted at least ten times. Its antigen is still unknown. At one of its ends the junction is not consistent with the germline gene, which may arise from a read error. PBMCs stemmed from around 9.1 ml of fresh peripheral blood. Study results and limitations: Discrimination between ophthalmopathy and stable hyperthyroidism by a 13-signature model showed approximately 89% sensitivity and less than 84% specificity.

This TCR came from a man aged 30 to 45 with Graves' ophthalmopathy. This rearrangement joins TRBV18 to TRBJ1-1; D is possibly TRBD1 (6 bases). Material: peripheral blood. For the CDR3, the DNA is TGTGCCAGCTCACCGTCGGGGGCGGGAATGAACACTAAAGCTTTCTTT. Encoded protein: CASSPSGAGMNTKAFF.